The sequence of this T cell receptor (beta chain) was determined in a study of beta chain features in type 1 diabetes. Broader study findings: Significant though moderate, a shortening of TCRB CDR3s appeared in all four CD4+ subsets of Type 1 diabetes patients.

Remarks on this clone: Antigen: not known.

The study reverse transcribed the entire isolated RNA, so it sequenced expressed TCRB transcripts. Each sample of naive, central memory or regulatory T cells had, on average, about 3.57 million reads. Only in-frame clones appear in the TCRdb table, and some are missing; sequencing was by immunoSEQ multiplex PCR. The sample lists some 240,000 clones; 16% were seen once. V dropped 3 bases and J dropped 0 bases, with 7 bases sitting between them. Germline CDR1 and CDR2: SGDLS and YYNGEE. This CDR3 is built from 13 residues. The sequencing input was naive CD4+ T cells from blood. The TCR sequence derives from a man between 25 and 39 years old with type 1 diabetes. The rearrangement links TRBV9 to TRBJ2-7; the D is unclear. The chain's CDR3 is CASSGPSSYEQYF. The DNA of the CDR3 is TGTGCCAGCAGCGGGCCCAGCTCCTACGAGCAGTACTTC.